This T cell receptor beta chain derives from a study of shared T cell receptors in the human thymus. This CDR3 has 14 amino acids. Germline CDR1 MNHEY, CDR2 SVGAGI. Deletions cut 5 bases from V and 4 bases from J, with 15 bases between. Assay: immunoSEQ multiplex PCR; the TCRdb copy retains only in-frame clones and omits some. The sample records about 660,000 clones, about 87% being singletons. Another study also made use of these data, one on human thymus T cells. From that paper: Finnish infants who were healthy and having corrective surgery for congenital heart defects made up the donors. Corrective heart surgery yielded the resections from which the thymus tissue came. Biased V and J segment usage appeared in thymus and peripheral blood. What related research reported was that thymic repertoires overlapped highly among unrelated individuals.

The sequenced sample consisted of thymocytes. This receptor was identified in a boy in the first two years of life with a congenital heart defect. The genes are TRBV6-5 and TRBJ2-7, with TRBD2 as a possible D gene (5 bases). CDR3 nucleotides: TGTGCCAGCAGTACGGGATTTTTAGATTACGAGCAGTACTTC. Translation: CASSTGFLDYEQYF.